This is a list of T cell receptor beta chains from one sample in a study of blood T cell repertoires in COVID-19. Profiling relied on immunoSEQ multiplex PCR, and the TCRdb table lists in-frame clones only, not all of them. The data show approximately 350,000 clones, with around 91% seen just once and 1% held by the top ten. The sequenced sample consisted of PBMCs or T cells enriched from blood (not recorded which). The origin of the receptors is a man between 18 and 29 years old who had recovered from COVID-19. CDR3s include the opening cysteine and the closing phenylalanine or tryptophan. D genes are given only for firm matches. The size of a clone is reported for some rows only, either as once, few or many, or as a class for expanded clones.

. | TRBJ2-3 | . | TRBV4-1 | TGCGCCAGCAGCCAAGATTCTTTTGTCACAGATACGCAGTATTTT | CASSQDSFVTDTQYF
. | TRBJ1-1 | . | TRBV11-2 | TGTGCCAGCAGCTTATGGCCCCGGAGCGGTTACACTGAAGCTTTCTTT | CASSLWPRSGYTEAFF
. | TRBJ1-4 | . | TRBV6-1 | TGTGCCAGCAGTGAAAGTATGAGGCTGAGGGAAAAACTGTTTTTT | CASSESMRLREKLFF
. | TRBJ2-3 | . | TRBV4-3 | TGCGCCAGCAGCCAAGATTTTCAGGGGGGATCATCAGATACGCAGTATTTT | CASSQDFQGGSSDTQYF
. | TRBJ1-2 | TRBD1 | TRBV5-6 | TGTGCCAGCAGCTACAGGGGGGGTGGCTACACCTTC | CASSYRGGGYTF
. | TRBJ2-2 | . | TRBV7-9 | TGTGCCAGCAGCTCGTCCGGGGAGCTGTTTTTT | CASSSSGELFF
. | TRBJ1-6 | . | TRBV28 | TGTGCCAGCAGTTCTACTGGAGGCAGCTTTTTCTCCTATAATTCACCCCTCCACTTT | CASSSTGGSFFSYNSPLHF
. | TRBJ2-6 | . | TRBV7-3 | TGTGCCAGCAGCTTAAGGCCGATAGCGAGGCCGGGGTCCGGGGCCAACGTCCTGACTTTC | CASSLRPIARPGSGANVLTF
once | TRBJ1-5 | . | TRBV30 | TGTGCTTTCCGGGGGGGAAATCAGCCCCAGCATTTT | CAFRGGNQPQHF
. | TRBJ2-5 | . | TRBV11-3 | TGTGCCAGCAGCTTAGGGTACAGGCGAGGTCAAGAGACCCAGTACTTC | CASSLGYRRGQETQYF
. | TRBJ2-7 | TRBD1 | TRBV28 | TGTGCCAGCAGTTCTGTTGCACAGGGGGGTCCCTACGAGCAGTACTTC | CASSSVAQGGPYEQYF
. | TRBJ2-3 | . | TRBV3-1/TRBV3-2 | TGTGCCAGCAGCCTCAGGGAAACCAGCACAGATACGCAGTATTTT | CASSLRETSTDTQYF